These 10 T cell receptor beta chains were all obtained from the same sample, sequenced in a study of response to subunit inactivated influenza vaccine. TCRdb reprocessed the RT-PCR reads via MiXCR and lists one record per CDR3 protein. The repertoire consists of 610,000 or so distinct CDR3 sequences, with about 14% occurring once and the leading ten covering over 8.5%. The sample was PBMCs from blood, taken 11 to 12 days after vaccination. These TCRs come from a man in his fifties or sixties who received an inactivated influenza vaccine.

This clonotype has only a few counts. This chain joins TRBV7-9 and TRBJ1-1; no clear D. Deletions cut 1 base from V and 6 bases from J, with 9 bases between. Germline V gene data show CDR1 as SEHNR and CDR2 as FQNEAQ (reference sequence). CDR3 length: 13 residues. CDR3 sequence reads: CASSLEMIAEAFF. CDR3 coding DNA: TGTGCCAGCAGCTTAGAGATGATCGCTGAAGCTTTCTTT.

The V call is TRBV6-1, the J call TRBJ2-1; the match to TRBD2 covers 9 bases. The junction had 11 bases not matched to a gene; V was cut back by 6 bases and J by 8 bases. The CDR3 has 15 amino acids. The germline CDR1 and CDR2 sequences are MNHNS and SASEGT. CDR3 sequence reads: CASSRGGANWYEQFF. Written as DNA, the CDR3 is TGTGCCAGCAGCCGCGGGGGGGCGAATTGGTATGAGCAGTTCTTC.

The rearrangement uses TRBV10-2 and TRBJ1-5; D possibly corresponds to TRBD1 (6 bases). Germline CDR1 is WSHSY and CDR2 is SAAADI. V was trimmed by 6 bases and J by 10 bases, leaving 22 bases between them. The CDR3 has 15 residues. The CDR3 bases are TGCGCCAGCAGCTCCGGGGACACTACCTATCGACCCCAGCATTTT. It codes for CASSSGDTTYRPQHF.

The rearrangement links TRBV7-8 to TRBJ1-2, with D unresolved. This CDR3 comprises 14 residues. V gave up 5 bases and J gave up 4 bases, with 14 bases separating them. Germline V lookup: CDR1 SGHVS, CDR2 FQNEAQ. DNA for the CDR3: TGTGCCAGCAGCCGTCAGTCTGGGAGCTATGGCTACACCTTC. This sequence encodes CASSRQSGSYGYTF.

This chain joins TRBV28 and TRBJ2-1; the D is unclear. V was trimmed by 7 bases and J by 10 bases, leaving 17 bases between them. The CDR3 has 13 residues. Germline lookup yields CDR1 MDHEN and CDR2 SYDVKM. The CDR3 loop reads CASNRYPEAEQFF. The CDR3 coding sequence is TGTGCCAGCAACCGGTACCCGGAAGCCGAGCAGTTCTTC.

This clonotype was counted between two and nine times. The V gene is TRBV12-3 or TRBV12-4, the J gene TRBJ2-5; D is perhaps TRBD2 (5 bases). The V end was cut by 1 base, the J end by 4 bases, with 10 bases between. The CDR3 has 14 amino acids. The chain's CDR3 is CASSLDGVRETQYF. As DNA, the CDR3 is TGTGCCAGCAGTTTAGACGGGGTCCGAGAGACCCAGTACTTC.

The rearrangement links TRBV5-1 to TRBJ2-2; TRBD2 might be the D (6 bases). Germline V gene data show CDR1 as SGHRS and CDR2 as YFSETQ. The CDR3 runs to 17 residues. Trimming pared 4 bases from V and 1 base from J, leaving 17 bases between. CDR3 sequence reads: CASSLRGRGRNTGELFF. Here the CDR3 DNA reads TGCGCCAGCAGCCTGAGGGGACGGGGGAGGAACACCGGGGAGCTGTTTTTT.

This clonotype was detected a few times. In DNA form, the CDR3 reads TGTGCCAGCAGCCAGGGACAGGGGTATTTCTACGAGCAGTACTTC. Its protein is CASSQGQGYFYEQYF. The chain uses TRBV7-2 and TRBJ2-7; TRBD1 matches at 10 bases. V shed 5 bases, J shed 3 bases, and the junction held 7 bases outside the gene matches. The CDR3 length is 15 residues. CDR1 is SGHTA and CDR2 is FQGNSA in the germline V gene.

In its sample, this clonotype was seen a few times. This rearrangement joins TRBV10-3 to TRBJ2-1; D is tentatively TRBD1 or TRBD2 (6 bases each). Germline V gives CDR1 ENHRY, CDR2 SYGVKD. V lost 2 bases to trimming and J lost 7 bases, with 18 bases between them. This CDR3 has 16 residues. CDR3 region: CAISETGGGYINEQFF. In DNA form, the CDR3 reads TGTGCCATCAGTGAGACCGGGGGCGGCTACATTAATGAGCAGTTCTTC.

The chain uses TRBV20-1 and TRBJ2-1; maybe TRBD1 (5 bases). Germline lookup yields CDR1 DFQATT and CDR2 SNEGSKA (reference sequence). V dropped 0 bases and J dropped 7 bases, with 22 bases sitting between them. The CDR3 runs to 17 residues. In DNA, the CDR3 is TGCAGTGCTAGAGATATTGGCAGGGAATTCGTTGGGAATGAGCAGTTCTTC. Protein sequence: CSARDIGREFVGNEQFF.